Detailed here is one T cell receptor beta chain. Its antigen target is currently unknown. There are no base qualities to consult, and no much larger clone falls within one base. Including the terminal cysteine and phenylalanine, the CDR3 comprises 12 residues. Left in the record is the CDR3 DNA by itself, 36 bases read in frame from the first base. The germline V gene (reference sequence) specifies DFQATT as CDR1 and SNEGSKA as CDR2. V gives up 1 base and J gives up 5 bases, and the segment between their germline ends measures 8 bases. This sample stems from a study of identical twins (TCRdb year 2016). Concerning the study at large: To test whether fetal clonotypes persist, this study deep-sequenced TCR alpha and beta repertoires from monozygotic twins, from unrelated adults of various ages, and from cord blood. To rule out contamination, replicate twin experiments were performed at different times with different library preparation protocols. Broad study findings and their caveats: Zero-insertion analyses could be partly confounded by invariant T cells such as MAIT and iNKT, though diverse VJ usage argued against such confounding for most clonotypes. Because the same donors could not be followed over many years, the conclusions relied on cross-sectional statistical analysis. A weaker excess of twin sharing was found in beta out-of-frame sequences because the signal-to-noise ratio was lowered by fewer shared sequences. Out-of-frame TCR alpha sharing in monozygotic twins was systematically underestimated by recombination models, whereas sharing between unrelated individuals was in agreement with the recombination models. Fewer insertions were carried by abundant cord blood beta clonotypes, a similar but weaker trend appeared in young adult naive repertoires, and no such trend appeared in memory repertoires. Compared with coincidental sharing between unrelated individuals, out-of-frame TCR alpha sequences shared between twins had an excess of sequences with low generation probability.

Only healthy Caucasian donors were included. Library prep was done by 5' RACE. Sequencing used an Illumina HiSeq 2000. A universal primer binding site was introduced by template switching, and a unique molecular identifier was present in the final cDNA, enabling accurate counting of TCR cDNA molecules. Specific primers in the conserved constant-segment region were used to synthesize first-strand cDNA for the TCR alpha and beta chains. Each cDNA library was double barcoded, with a SMART-Mk sample barcode plus Illumina barcodes, to control for contamination. Two successive PCR steps introduced TruSeq adapter sequences along with Illumina sample barcodes. TCR alpha and beta cDNA libraries were sequenced on the Illumina HiSeq platform with custom primers. The study's processing was this. Raw reads were processed with MiGEC to extract unique molecular identifiers, and MiXCR was used to determine CDR3 positions. Recombination models were inferred per individual with the repgenHMM and IGoR tools using an EM algorithm. The tcR package in R was used for shared clonotype analysis, with sharing normalized by the product of cloneset sizes. To study raw recombination without the effects of thymic and clonal selection, out-of-frame nonproductive sequences were analyzed. The raw public reads went through TCRdb reprocessing: fastp at Q25, MiXCR clone calling, in-frame beta chains kept. Each record represents a unique CDR3 protein, reported with the most common genes and DNA among its rows. These V and J calls derive from TCRdb rather than the authors' analysis. The sample profile shows roughly 1.6 million distinct CDR3 sequences; about 30% of them were found once. Of the sample, 0.25% to 0.3% is held by the ten largest clones.

This sequence was found in a newborn girl in good health. The rearranged segments are TRBV20-1 and TRBJ1-2, with the D gene uncertain. Sequencing was performed on cord blood. For the CDR3, the sequence is CSARATPYGYTF. In nucleotide form, the sequence is TGCAGTGCTAGAGCGACTCCTTATGGCTACACCTTC.